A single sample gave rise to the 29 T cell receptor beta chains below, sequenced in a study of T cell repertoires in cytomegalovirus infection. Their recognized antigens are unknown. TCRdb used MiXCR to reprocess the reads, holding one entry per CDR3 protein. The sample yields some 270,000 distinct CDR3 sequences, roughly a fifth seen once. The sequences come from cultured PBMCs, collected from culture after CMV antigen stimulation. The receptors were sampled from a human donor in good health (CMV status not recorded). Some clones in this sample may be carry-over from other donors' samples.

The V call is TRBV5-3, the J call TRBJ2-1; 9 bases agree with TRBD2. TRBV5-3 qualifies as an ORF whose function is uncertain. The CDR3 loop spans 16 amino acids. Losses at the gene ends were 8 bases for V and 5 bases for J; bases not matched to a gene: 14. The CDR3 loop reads CASSPPAGGNDNEQFF. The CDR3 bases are TGTGCCAGCAGCCCGCCAGCGGGAGGCAACGACAATGAGCAGTTCTTC.

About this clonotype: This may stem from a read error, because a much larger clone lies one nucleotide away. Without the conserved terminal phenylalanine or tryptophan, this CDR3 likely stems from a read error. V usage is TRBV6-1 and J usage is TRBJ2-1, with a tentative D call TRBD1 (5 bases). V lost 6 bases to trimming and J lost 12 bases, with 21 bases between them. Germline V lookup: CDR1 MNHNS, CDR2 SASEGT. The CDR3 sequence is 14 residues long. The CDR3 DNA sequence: TGTGCCAGCAGCCCCCCGTTATTAGGGGCAGGGCAGTTCTTA. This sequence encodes CASSPPLLGAGQFL.

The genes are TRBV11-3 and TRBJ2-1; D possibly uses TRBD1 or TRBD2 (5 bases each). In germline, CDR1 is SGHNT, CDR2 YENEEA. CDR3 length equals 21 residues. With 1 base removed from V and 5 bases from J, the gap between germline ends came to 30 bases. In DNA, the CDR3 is TGTGCCAGCAGCTTAGGAGGGGTTATGGGAATCCCGAGGAGTTTGCACAATGAGCAGTTCTTC. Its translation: CASSLGGVMGIPRSLHNEQFF. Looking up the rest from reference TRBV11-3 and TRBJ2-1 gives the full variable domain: EAGVVQSPRYKIIEKKQPVAFWCNPISGHNTLYWYLQNLGQGPELLIRYENEEAVDDSQLPKDRFSAERLKGVDSTLKIQPAELGDSAVYLCASSLGGVMGIPRSLHNEQFFGPGTRLTVL.

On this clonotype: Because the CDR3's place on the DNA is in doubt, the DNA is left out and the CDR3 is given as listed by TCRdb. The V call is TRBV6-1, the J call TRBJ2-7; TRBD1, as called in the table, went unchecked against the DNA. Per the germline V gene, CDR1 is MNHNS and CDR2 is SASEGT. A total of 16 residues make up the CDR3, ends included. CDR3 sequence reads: CASILGSRRGDYEQYV.

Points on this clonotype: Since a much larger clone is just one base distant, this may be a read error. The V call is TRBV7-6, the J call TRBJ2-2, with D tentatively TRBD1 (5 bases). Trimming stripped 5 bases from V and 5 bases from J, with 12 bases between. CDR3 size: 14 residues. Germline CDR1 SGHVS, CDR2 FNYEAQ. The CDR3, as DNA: TGTGCCAGCAGCATGACAGTCACAACCGGGGAGCTGTTTTTT. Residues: CASSMTVTTGELFF.

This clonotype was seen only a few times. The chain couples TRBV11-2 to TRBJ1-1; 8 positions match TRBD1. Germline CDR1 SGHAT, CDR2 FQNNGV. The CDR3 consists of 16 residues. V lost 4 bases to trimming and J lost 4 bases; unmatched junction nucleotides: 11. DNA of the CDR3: TGTGCCAGCAGCTCCTATCTGGACAGGGAGAGCACTGAAGCTTTCTTT. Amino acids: CASSSYLDRESTEAFF. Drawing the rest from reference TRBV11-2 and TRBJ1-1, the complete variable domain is EAGVAQSPRYKIIEKRQSVAFWCNPISGHATLYWYQQILGQGPKLLIQFQNNGVVDDSQLPKDRFSAERLKGVDSTLKIQPAKLEDSAVYLCASSSYLDRESTEAFFGQGTRLTVV.

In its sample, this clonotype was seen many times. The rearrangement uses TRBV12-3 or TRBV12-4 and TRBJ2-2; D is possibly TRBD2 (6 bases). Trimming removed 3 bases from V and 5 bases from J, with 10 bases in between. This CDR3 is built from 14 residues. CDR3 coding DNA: TGTGCCAGCAGTTTTTTCAGCGGGACCGGGGAGCTGTTTTTT. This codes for CASSFFSGTGELFF.

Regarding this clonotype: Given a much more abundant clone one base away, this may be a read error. Here the CDR3 DNA reads TGTGCCAGCACCACTAGCGGGAGCTCCTACGAGCAGTACTTC. As protein: CASTTSGSSYEQYF. V is TRBV6-1 and J is TRBJ2-7, with 11 bases identical to TRBD2. Germline CDR1 and CDR2: MNHNS and SASEGT. The trim removed 7 bases at V and 0 bases at J, leaving 2 bases unmatched. The CDR3 contains 14 residues.

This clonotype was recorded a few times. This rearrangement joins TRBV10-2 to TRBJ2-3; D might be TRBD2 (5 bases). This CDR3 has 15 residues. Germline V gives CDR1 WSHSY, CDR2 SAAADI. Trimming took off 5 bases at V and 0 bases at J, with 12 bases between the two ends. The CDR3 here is CASSQRERSTDTQYF. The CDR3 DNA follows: TGCGCCAGCAGTCAGAGGGAGAGGAGCACAGATACGCAGTATTTT.

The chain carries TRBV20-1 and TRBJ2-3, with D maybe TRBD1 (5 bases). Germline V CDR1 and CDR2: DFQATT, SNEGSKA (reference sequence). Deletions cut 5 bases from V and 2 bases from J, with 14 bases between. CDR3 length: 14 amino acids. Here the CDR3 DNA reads TGCAGTGCTGCTCAGGGATTTGCCACAGATACGCAGTATTTT. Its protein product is CSAAQGFATDTQYF.

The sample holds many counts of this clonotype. Here the CDR3 reads CSARGGVRANEQFF. CDR3 nucleotide sequence: TGCAGTGCTAGAGGGGGGGTTCGGGCCAATGAGCAGTTCTTC. The chain links TRBV20-1 to TRBJ2-1; the D gene is possibly TRBD2 (6 bases). The V gene lost 1 base and the J gene lost 6 bases, with 13 bases spanning the gap. Germline V CDR1 and CDR2: DFQATT, SNEGSKA (reference sequence). The CDR3 runs 14 residues.

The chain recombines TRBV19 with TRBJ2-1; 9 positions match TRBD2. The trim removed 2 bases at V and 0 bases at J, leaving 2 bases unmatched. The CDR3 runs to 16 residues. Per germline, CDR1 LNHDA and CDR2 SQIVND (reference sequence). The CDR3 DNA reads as TGTGCCAGTAGTATAAGACTAGCGGTCTCCTACAATGAGCAGTTCTTC. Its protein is CASSIRLAVSYNEQFF.

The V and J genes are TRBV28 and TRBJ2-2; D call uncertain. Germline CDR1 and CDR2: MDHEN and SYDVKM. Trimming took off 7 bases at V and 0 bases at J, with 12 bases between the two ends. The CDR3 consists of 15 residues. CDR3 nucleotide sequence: TGTGCCAGCATTAGGTGGCGGCCGAACACCGGGGAGCTGTTTTTT. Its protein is CASIRWRPNTGELFF.

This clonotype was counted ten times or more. The CDR3 is CASSSGEVVAGELFF. CDR3 coding DNA: TGTGCCAGTAGTAGCGGGGAGGTTGTGGCCGGGGAGCTGTTTTTT. The chain couples TRBV19 to TRBJ2-2; the D gene is possibly TRBD2 (6 bases). The V end lost 4 bases, the J end lost 6 bases, and 15 bases lay between the germline ends. Germline assignment: CDR1 LNHDA and CDR2 SQIVND (reference sequence). This CDR3 has 15 amino acids.

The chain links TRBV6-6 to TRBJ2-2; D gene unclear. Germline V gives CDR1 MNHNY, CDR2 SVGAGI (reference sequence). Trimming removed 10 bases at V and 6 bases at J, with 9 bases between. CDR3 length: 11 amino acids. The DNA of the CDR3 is TGTGCCACCGACCGGTCCGGGGAGCTGTTTTTT. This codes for CATDRSGELFF.

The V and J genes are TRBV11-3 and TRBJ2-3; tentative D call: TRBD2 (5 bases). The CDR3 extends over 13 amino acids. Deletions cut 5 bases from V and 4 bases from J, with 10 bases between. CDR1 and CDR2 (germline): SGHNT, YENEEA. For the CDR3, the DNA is TGTGCCAGCAGCACCCTAGCTGCAGATACGCAGTATTTT. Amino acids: CASSTLAADTQYF.

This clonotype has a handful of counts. CDR3 nucleotides: TGTGCCAGCAGACGACTAGCGGGAGAGGCCGATACGCAGTATTTT. Its protein is CASRRLAGEADTQYF. V is TRBV6-6 and J is TRBJ2-3, with 12 bases matching TRBD2. The CDR3 length is 15 residues. The germline CDR1 and CDR2 sequences are MNHNY and SVGAGI (reference sequence). The ends lost 6 bases at V and 6 bases at J; junction bases unmatched: 7.

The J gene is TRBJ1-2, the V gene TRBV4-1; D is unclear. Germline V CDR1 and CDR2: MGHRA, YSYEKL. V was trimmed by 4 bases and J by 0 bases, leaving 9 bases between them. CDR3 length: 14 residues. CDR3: CASSPGRSNYGYTF. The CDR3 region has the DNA TGCGCCAGCAGCCCTGGACGGTCTAACTATGGCTACACCTTC.

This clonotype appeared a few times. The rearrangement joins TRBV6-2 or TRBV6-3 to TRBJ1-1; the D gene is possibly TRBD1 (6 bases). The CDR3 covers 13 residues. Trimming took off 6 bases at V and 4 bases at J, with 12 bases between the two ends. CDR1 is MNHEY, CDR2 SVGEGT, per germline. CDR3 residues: CASRTGRGTEAFF. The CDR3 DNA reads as TGTGCCAGCAGGACAGGCCGAGGCACTGAAGCTTTCTTT.

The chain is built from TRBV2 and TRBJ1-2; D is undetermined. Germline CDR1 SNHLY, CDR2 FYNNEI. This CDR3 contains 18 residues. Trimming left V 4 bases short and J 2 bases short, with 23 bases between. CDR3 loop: CASSVGLFRRAANYGYTF. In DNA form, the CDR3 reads TGTGCCAGCAGTGTCGGCCTCTTTAGGAGGGCTGCGAACTATGGCTACACCTTC.

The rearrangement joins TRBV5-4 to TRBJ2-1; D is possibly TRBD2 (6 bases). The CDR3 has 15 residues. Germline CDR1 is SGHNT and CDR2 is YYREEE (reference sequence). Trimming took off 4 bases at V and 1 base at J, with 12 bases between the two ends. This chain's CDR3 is CASSHVLASYNEQFF. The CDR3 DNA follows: TGTGCCAGCAGCCATGTTCTAGCGTCCTACAATGAGCAGTTCTTC.

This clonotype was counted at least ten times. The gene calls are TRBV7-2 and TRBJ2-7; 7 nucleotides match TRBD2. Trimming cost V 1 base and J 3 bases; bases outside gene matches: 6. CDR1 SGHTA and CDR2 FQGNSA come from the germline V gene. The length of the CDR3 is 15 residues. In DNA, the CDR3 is TGTGCCAGCAGCTTAGGCACTAGCGTTAACTACGAGCAGTACTTC. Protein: CASSLGTSVNYEQYF.

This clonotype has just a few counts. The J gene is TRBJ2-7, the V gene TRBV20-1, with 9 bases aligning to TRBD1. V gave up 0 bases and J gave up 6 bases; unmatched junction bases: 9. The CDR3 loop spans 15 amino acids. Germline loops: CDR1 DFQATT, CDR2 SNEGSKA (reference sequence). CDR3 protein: CSARDGGQGRGEQYF. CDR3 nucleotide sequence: TGCAGTGCTAGAGATGGGGGACAGGGTCGCGGCGAGCAGTACTTC.

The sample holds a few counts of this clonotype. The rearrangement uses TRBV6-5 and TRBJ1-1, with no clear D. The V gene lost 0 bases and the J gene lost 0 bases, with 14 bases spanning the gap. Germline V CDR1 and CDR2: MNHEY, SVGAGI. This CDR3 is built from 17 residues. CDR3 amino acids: CASSYSSVKAMNTEAFF. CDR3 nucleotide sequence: TGTGCCAGCAGTTACTCGTCCGTAAAGGCCATGAACACTGAAGCTTTCTTT.

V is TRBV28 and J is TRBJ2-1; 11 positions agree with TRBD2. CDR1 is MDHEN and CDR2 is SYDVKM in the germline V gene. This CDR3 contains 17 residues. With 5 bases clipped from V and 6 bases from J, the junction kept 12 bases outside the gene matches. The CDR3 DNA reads TGTGCCAGCAGTCTTCCCCCGGGACTAGCGGCCCCCAATGAGCAGTTCTTC. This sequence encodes CASSLPPGLAAPNEQFF.

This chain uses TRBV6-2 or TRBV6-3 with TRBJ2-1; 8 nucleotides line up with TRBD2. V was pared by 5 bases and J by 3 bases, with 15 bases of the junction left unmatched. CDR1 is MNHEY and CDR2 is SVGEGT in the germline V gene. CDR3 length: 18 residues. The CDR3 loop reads CASSEPRPRAGVYNEQFF. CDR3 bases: TGTGCCAGCAGTGAGCCCCGTCCTCGAGCGGGAGTCTACAATGAGCAGTTCTTC.

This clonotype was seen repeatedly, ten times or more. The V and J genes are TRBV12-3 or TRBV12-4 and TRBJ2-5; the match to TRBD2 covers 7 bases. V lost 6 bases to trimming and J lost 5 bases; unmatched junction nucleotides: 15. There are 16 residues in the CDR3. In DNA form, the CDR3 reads TGTGCCAGCAGCTCAACCCCCGGACTAGATTTGGAGACCCAGTACTTC. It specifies CASSSTPGLDLETQYF.

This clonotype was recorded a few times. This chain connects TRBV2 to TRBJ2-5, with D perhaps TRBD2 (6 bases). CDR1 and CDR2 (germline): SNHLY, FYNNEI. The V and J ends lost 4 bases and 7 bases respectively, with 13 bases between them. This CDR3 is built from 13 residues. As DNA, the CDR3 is TGTGCCAGCAGTGGGCGGGATACCTGGACCCAGTACTTC. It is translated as CASSGRDTWTQYF. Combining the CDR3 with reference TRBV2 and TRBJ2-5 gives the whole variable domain EPEVTQTPSHQVTQMGQEVILRCVPISNHLYFYWYRQILGQKVEFLVSFYNNEISEKSEIFDDQFSVERPDGSNFTLKIRSTKLEDSAMYFCASSGRDTWTQYFGPGTRLLVL.

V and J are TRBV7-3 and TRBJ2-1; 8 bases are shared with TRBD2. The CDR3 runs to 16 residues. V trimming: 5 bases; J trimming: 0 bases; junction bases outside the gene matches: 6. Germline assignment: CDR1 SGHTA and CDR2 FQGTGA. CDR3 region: CASSLAGVHSYNEQFF. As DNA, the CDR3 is TGTGCCAGCAGCCTAGCGGGCGTACACTCCTACAATGAGCAGTTCTTC.